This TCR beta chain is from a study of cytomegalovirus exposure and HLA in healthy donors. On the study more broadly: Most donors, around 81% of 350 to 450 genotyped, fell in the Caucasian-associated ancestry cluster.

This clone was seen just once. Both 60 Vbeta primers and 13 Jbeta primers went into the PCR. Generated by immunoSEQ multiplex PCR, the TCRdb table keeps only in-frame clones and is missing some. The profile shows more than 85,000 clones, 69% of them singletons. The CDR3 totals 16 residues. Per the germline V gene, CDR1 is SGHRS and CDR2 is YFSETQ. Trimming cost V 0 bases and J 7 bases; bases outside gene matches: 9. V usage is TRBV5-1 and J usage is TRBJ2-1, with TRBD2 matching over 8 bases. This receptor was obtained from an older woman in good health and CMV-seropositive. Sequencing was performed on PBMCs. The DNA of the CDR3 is TGCGCCAGCAGCTTGGGCAGCGGGGGAAAAGGGAATGAGCAGTTCTTC. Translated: CASSLGSGGKGNEQFF.